This record concerns one TCR beta chain sequence. TCRdb's table, derived via immunoSEQ multiplex PCR, lists solely in-frame clones and lacks some. Of 150,000 or so clones listed, roughly nine tenths are singletons. The sample comes from a study of control samples from healthy donors and cancer patients. This CDR3 is built from 16 residues. V shed 3 bases, J shed 2 bases, and the junction held 4 bases outside the gene matches. Germline assignment: CDR1 MGHRA and CDR2 YSYEKL. This clonotype was obtained from a man aged 18 to 30 in good health. The chain is built from TRBV4-1 and TRBJ2-2, with 9 bases identical to TRBD2. Sequencing used blood. This CDR3 reads CASSQASGANTGELFF. CDR3 nucleotides: TGCGCCAGCAGCCAGGCTAGCGGGGCTAACACCGGGGAGCTGTTTTTT.